Listed below are T cell receptor beta chains from one sample, sequenced in a study of T cell repertoires in cytomegalovirus infection. Via MiXCR, TCRdb re-called the reads, giving one row per CDR3 protein. The repertoire holds around 300,000 distinct CDR3 sequences, with about 25% as singletons. The sample comprised PBMCs. All receptors come from a human donor in good health (CMV status not recorded). Some clones in this sample may be carry-over from other donors' samples. Both conserved end residues are part of each CDR3. The D gene is left open where the match is weak. Not every row has a clone size; where given, it reads once, few, many or a size class.

>TRBD1|TRBV27|.|TRBJ1-2
TGTGCCAGCAGCGGGACAGCGAACTATGGCTACACCTTC
CASSGTANYGYTF
>TRBD2|TRBV3-1|.|TRBJ2-5
TGTGCCAGCAGCTTAGAACCGGGACTAGAGGGGACCCAGTACTTC
CASSLEPGLEGTQYF
>.|TRBV11-2|many|TRBJ2-3
TGTGCCAGCAGCGTCGACTTTAGCGGCGCGCAGTATTTT
CASSVDFSGAQYF
>.|TRBV11-2|few|TRBJ2-7
TGTGCCAGCAGCTTGTCCTTACTATCCTACGAGCAGTACTTC
CASSLSLLSYEQYF
>.|TRBV6-6|.|TRBJ1-6
TGTGCCAGCAGTTACGCGGAGGCCGGTAGACCCCTCCACTTT
CASSYAEAGRPLHF
>TRBD1|TRBV29-1|few|TRBJ2-7
TGCAGCGTTACTTCGGACAGGGTGGAGGGCGAGCAGTACTTC
CSVTSDRVEGEQYF
>.|TRBV4-2|.|TRBJ1-6
TGTGCCAGCAGCCTGCAGGGTAGCAATTCACCCCTCCACTTT
CASSLQGSNSPLHF
>.|TRBV12-3/TRBV12-4|many|TRBJ1-5
TGTGCCAGCAGTTTAGTAGGGTCAAGCAATCAGCCCCAGCATTTT
CASSLVGSSNQPQHF
>TRBD2|TRBV2|once|TRBJ2-1
TGTGCCAGCAGTAAGACTAGCGGGGGTCGGAATGAGCAGTTCTTC
CASSKTSGGRNEQFF
>TRBD1|TRBV12-3/TRBV12-4|many|TRBJ1-6
TGTGCCAGCAGGTCCTACTCTACAGGGGGCGGTTCACCCCTCCACTTT
CASRSYSTGGGSPLHF
>.|TRBV7-9|.|TRBJ2-6
TGTGCCAGCCCCCCATCCCCCGATCTGTACGGTCGATCTGGGGCCAACGTCCTGACTTTC
CASPPSPDLYGRSGANVLTF
>.|TRBV7-2|few|TRBJ2-7
TGTGCCAGCAGCCCTCGGAACGAGCAGTACTTC
CASSPRNEQYF
>.|TRBV28|.|TRBJ2-1
TGTGCCAGCAGCCGACTGGCTTTGCTCTACAATGAGCAGTTCTTC
CASSRLALLYNEQFF
>TRBD1|TRBV12-3/TRBV12-4|few|TRBJ1-3
TGTGCCAGCAGTTTAAGCCGGGACAGTGGAAACACCATATATTTT
CASSLSRDSGNTIYF
>.|TRBV7-2|many|TRBJ2-1
TGTGCCAGCAGCTTAAGGACGGGACCTCCCTACAATGAGCAGTTCTTC
CASSLRTGPPYNEQFF
>.|TRBV24-1|few|TRBJ2-1
TGTGCCACCAGTGATCCCAATGAGCAGTTCTTC
CATSDPNEQFF
>TRBD2|TRBV11-2|many|TRBJ2-1
TGTGCCAGCAGCCATCTTCCTGGACTAGCGGCTGAGCAGTTCTTC
CASSHLPGLAAEQFF
>.|TRBV7-2|many|TRBJ2-4
TGTGCCAGCAGCTCCAGGGTGGGAGACATTCAGTACTTC
CASSSRVGDIQYF
>TRBD2|TRBV5-6|few|TRBJ2-7
TGTGCCAGCAGCAGCCCTAGCGGGAGGGTCGGCGAGCAGTACTTC
CASSSPSGRVGEQYF
>TRBD2|TRBV11-2|.|TRBJ2-5
TGTGCCAGCAGCACCAATCGGGCTAGCGGTTACCAAGAGACCCAGTACTTC
CASSTNRASGYQETQYF
>.|TRBV7-2|many|TRBJ2-7
TGTGCCAGCAGCCCACTCGGTGGGAGACGGGGCTACGAGCAGTACTTC
CASSPLGGRRGYEQYF
>.|TRBV6-6|few|TRBJ2-4
TGTGCCAGCAGGCACCAGGGACCCTATCAGTACTTC
CASRHQGPYQYF
>.|TRBV6-1|.|TRBJ2-3
TGTGCCAGCAGCCAGGTCCGCACAGATACGCAGTATTTT
CASSQVRTDTQYF
>TRBD1|TRBV10-3|.|TRBJ1-5
TGTGCCATCAGTGTGAGTGGGACAGGGGGGGATCAGCCCCAGCATTTT
CAISVSGTGGDQPQHF
>.|TRBV7-9|few|TRBJ2-2
TGTGCCAGCGCCAAAGGGAGGAACACCGGGGAGCTGTTTTTT
CASAKGRNTGELFF
>.|TRBV20-1|.|TRBJ1-5
TGCAGTGCTAGAGCCCGTCTTTCAAAGGGCAATCAGCCCCAGCATTTT
CSARARLSKGNQPQHF
>TRBD2|TRBV3-1|.|TRBJ2-1
TGTGCCAGCAGCCACGTTACCGGGACTAGCGGGAATGAGCAGTTCTTC
CASSHVTGTSGNEQFF
>TRBD1|TRBV12-3/TRBV12-4|.|TRBJ1-2
TGTGCCAGCAGTTTTAATGGACAGGGGTTGGCTAACTATGGCTACACCTTC
CASSFNGQGLANYGYTF
>.|TRBV5-1|.|TRBJ1-3
TGCGCCAGCAGCTTGAGATCCGGGGCTGGAAACACCATATATTTT
CASSLRSGAGNTIYF
>.|TRBV30|.|TRBJ1-2
TGTGCCTGGAGCTGGGAAGGTGGCTACACCTTC
CAWSWEGGYTF
>.|TRBV6-6|few|TRBJ2-3
TGTGCCAGCAGTTACTCTGAGAATACGCAGTATTTT
CASSYSENTQYF